A selection of T cell receptor beta chains follows, all from one sample in a study of blood T cell repertoires in COVID-19. Generated by immunoSEQ multiplex PCR, the TCRdb table keeps only in-frame clones and is missing some. The profile shows a few hundred thousand clones, 80% to 90% of them singletons. Sequencing input: peripheral blood. The receptors originated from a man in his fifties or sixties with acute or convalescent COVID-19. Both conserved end residues are part of each CDR3. A D gene is named only where the DNA matches it firmly. Expanded clones get a size class; other rows say once, few or many, or leave the size out.

J,V,length,size,D,CDR3,DNA
TRBJ2-3,TRBV10-3,15,few,TRBD2,CATQGLAGPTDTQYF,TGTGCCACCCAGGGACTAGCGGGCCCTACAGATACGCAGTATTTT
TRBJ1-1,TRBV7-8,18,few,TRBD1,CASSFGTGPTYLNTEAFF,TGTGCCAGCAGCTTCGGGACAGGGCCCACCTATTTAAACACTGAAGCTTTCTTT
TRBJ2-7,TRBV11-2,11,once,-,CASSRGYEQYF,TGTGCCAGCAGCCGGGGGTACGAGCAGTACTTC
TRBJ1-2,TRBV11-2,14,-,-,CASSLVTGYYGYTF,TGTGCCAGCAGCTTAGTGACGGGATACTATGGCTACACCTTC
TRBJ2-3,TRBV2,15,-,TRBD1,CASRLQDRAADTQYF,TGTGCCAGCAGGTTACAGGACAGGGCGGCAGATACGCAGTATTTT
TRBJ1-2,TRBV6-6,13,-,TRBD1,CASMAEGANGYTF,TGTGCCAGCATGGCGGAGGGGGCAAATGGCTACACCTTC
TRBJ2-7,TRBV27,15,few,-,CASSLQGSASYEQYF,TGTGCCAGCAGTTTACAGGGCAGCGCCTCCTACGAGCAGTACTTC
TRBJ2-5,TRBV27,14,-,-,CASSSLQGSETQYF,TGTGCCAGCAGTTCTCTCCAGGGTTCTGAGACCCAGTACTTC
TRBJ2-7,TRBV27,11,-,-,CASWRNDEQYF,TGTGCCAGTTGGAGGAATGACGAGCAGTACTTC
TRBJ1-2,TRBV29-1,16,-,TRBD1,CSVIGQGAQDNYGYTF,TGCAGCGTTATCGGCCAGGGGGCGCAAGACAACTATGGCTACACCTTC
TRBJ2-2,TRBV19,13,-,TRBD1,CASSIRGLGELFF,TGTGCCAGTAGTATAAGGGGGCTCGGGGAGCTGTTTTTT
TRBJ2-5,TRBV6-5,14,-,TRBD1,CASSYGTVGETQYF,TGTGCCAGCAGTTACGGGACAGTCGGCGAGACCCAGTACTTC
TRBJ1-2,TRBV20-1,11,-,-,CSATDSYGYTF,TGCAGTGCCACGGACAGCTATGGCTACACCTTC
TRBJ1-1,TRBV11-1,12,once,TRBD1,CASSPQGAEAFF,TGTGCCAGCAGCCCACAGGGGGCTGAAGCTTTCTTT
TRBJ2-7,TRBV7-9,14,-,TRBD1,CASSAGTGRYEQYF,TGTGCCAGCAGTGCCGGGACAGGACGCTACGAGCAGTACTTC
TRBJ2-1,TRBV28,15,-,TRBD2,CASSPSGSGYNEQFF,TGTGCCAGCAGTCCTTCCGGTAGCGGGTACAATGAGCAGTTCTTC
TRBJ1-3,TRBV19,15,-,-,CASSITAEPGNTIYF,TGTGCCAGTAGTATTACAGCGGAACCTGGAAACACCATATATTTT
TRBJ2-5,TRBV6-2/TRBV6-3,14,-,-,CASSLRGGIETQYF,TGTGCCAGCAGCCTGCGTGGGGGGATAGAGACCCAGTACTTC
TRBJ1-1,TRBV10-3,14,once,TRBD1,CAISTGTENTEAFF,TGTGCCATCAGTACCGGGACAGAAAACACTGAAGCTTTCTTT
TRBJ2-7,TRBV7-2,15,-,TRBD1,CASSLTGGGSYEQYF,TGTGCCAGCAGCCTGACAGGGGGTGGCTCCTACGAGCAGTACTTC
TRBJ1-5,TRBV7-2,13,-,-,CASSERGSQPQHF,TGTGCCAGCAGCGAAAGGGGGAGTCAGCCCCAGCATTTT
TRBJ1-6,TRBV30,15,-,-,CAWNLPTGWNSPLHF,TGTGCCTGGAACCTACCGACAGGCTGGAATTCACCCCTCCACTTT
TRBJ2-3,TRBV29-1,12,-,TRBD1,CSAGQEPDTQYF,TGCAGCGCCGGACAGGAGCCAGATACGCAGTATTTT
TRBJ2-2,TRBV27,16,-,TRBD2,CASSLRLAGYTGELFF,TGTGCCAGCAGTTTAAGGCTAGCGGGTTACACCGGGGAGCTGTTTTTT
TRBJ1-4,TRBV5-4,17,-,TRBD1,CASSLGVRGQRNEKLFF,TGTGCCAGCAGCTTAGGCGTCAGGGGGCAGAGAAATGAAAAACTGTTTTTT
TRBJ1-3,TRBV4-2,16,-,-,CASSQVGEKSGNTIYF,TGTGCCAGCAGCCAAGTTGGGGAGAAGTCTGGAAACACCATATATTTT
TRBJ2-2,TRBV15,13,once,-,CATSWTSTGELFF,TGTGCCACCAGCTGGACAAGCACCGGGGAGCTGTTTTTT
TRBJ1-2,TRBV28,19,-,TRBD1,CASSLSSGTGNVGSYGYTF,TGTGCCAGCAGTTTATCATCCGGGACAGGGAATGTTGGGAGCTATGGCTACACCTTC
TRBJ2-1,TRBV19,13,-,-,CASSIGQNNEQFF,TGTGCCAGTAGTATAGGACAGAACAATGAGCAGTTCTTC
TRBJ2-2,TRBV7-2,17,-,TRBD2,CASSPGGRLAITGELFF,TGTGCCAGCAGCCCGGGAGGAAGGTTGGCTATCACCGGGGAGCTGTTTTTT
TRBJ2-7,TRBV27,17,-,-,CASSLTGWKRDGYEQYF,TGTGCCAGCAGTTTAACAGGGTGGAAGCGGGATGGGTACGAGCAGTACTTC
TRBJ1-2,TRBV20-1,17,once,-,CSASNRLRGAAWYGYTF,TGCAGTGCTAGTAACCGCCTTCGGGGGGCGGCGTGGTATGGCTACACCTTC
TRBJ1-1,TRBV25-1,12,-,-,CASSAWGLPAFF,TGTGCCAGCAGTGCCTGGGGCCTCCCAGCTTTCTTT
TRBJ2-3,TRBV6-5,12,-,-,CASSSQGDTQYF,TGTGCCAGCAGTTCCCAGGGGGATACGCAGTATTTT
TRBJ2-3,TRBV11-2,16,-,TRBD2,CASSRRTSSNTDTQYF,TGTGCCAGCAGCCGACGGACTAGCTCCAACACAGATACGCAGTATTTT
TRBJ2-1,TRBV12-3/TRBV12-4,13,-,-,CASSLGGRGKQFF,TGTGCCAGCAGTCTGGGTGGGAGGGGGAAGCAGTTCTTC
TRBJ2-1,TRBV27,16,-,TRBD2,CASSSGLAVEGNEQFF,TGTGCCAGCAGTTCAGGACTAGCGGTTGAGGGCAATGAGCAGTTCTTC
TRBJ2-2,TRBV2,15,-,-,CASTLQGSDTGELFF,TGTGCCAGCACCTTGCAGGGGTCGGACACCGGGGAGCTGTTTTTT
TRBJ1-4,TRBV19,17,-,-,CASSTLPAQGTNEKLFF,TGTGCCAGTAGTACCCTCCCGGCCCAGGGAACTAATGAAAAACTGTTTTTT
TRBJ1-1,TRBV5-1,14,-,-,CASSRSGRDTEAFF,TGCGCCAGCAGCAGGAGCGGTCGGGACACTGAAGCTTTCTTT
TRBJ2-6,TRBV4-3,19,-,TRBD1,CASSQGIWTGGAGANVLTF,TGCGCCAGCAGCCAAGGGATTTGGACAGGGGGCGCTGGGGCCAACGTCCTGACTTTC
TRBJ2-5,TRBV5-8,14,-,-,CASSRGLVGETQYF,TGTGCCAGCAGCCGGGGACTGGTGGGGGAGACCCAGTACTTC
TRBJ1-2,TRBV7-9,14,once,-,CASSSLAGVTGYTF,TGTGCCAGCAGCTCGCTGGCGGGTGTAACGGGCTACACCTTC
TRBJ1-2,TRBV6-6,15,-,TRBD1,CASSNRSGGAYGYTF,TGTGCCAGCAGTAACCGCTCAGGGGGCGCGTATGGCTACACCTTC
TRBJ2-2,TRBV5-1,16,once,-,CASSLEGDGDTGELFF,TGCGCCAGCAGCTTGGAGGGGGATGGAGACACCGGGGAGCTGTTTTTT
TRBJ1-1,TRBV24-1,16,-,-,CATSDARRGLGTEAFF,TGTGCCACCAGTGATGCCCGGCGGGGGCTAGGCACTGAAGCTTTCTTT
TRBJ2-7,TRBV28,15,few,TRBD2,CASSPGLAGSYEQYF,TGTGCCAGCAGCCCTGGACTAGCGGGGTCATACGAGCAGTACTTC
TRBJ2-7,TRBV28,13,-,-,CASSFTGIYEQYF,TGTGCCAGCAGTTTCACAGGGATTTACGAGCAGTACTTC
TRBJ2-3,TRBV3-1/TRBV3-2,12,-,-,CASSQGPSKQYF,TGTGCCAGCAGCCAAGGGCCCAGTAAGCAGTATTTT
TRBJ2-5,TRBV4-2,16,-,TRBD1,CASSPGTGDSLETQYF,TGTGCCAGCAGCCCCGGGACAGGGGATTCTTTGGAGACCCAGTACTTC
TRBJ1-1,TRBV28,14,-,-,CASRPPNSYTEAFF,TGTGCCAGCAGACCCCCTAACTCCTACACTGAAGCTTTCTTT
TRBJ2-1,TRBV9,16,once,TRBD1,CASSVLGQGSYNEQFF,TGTGCCAGCAGCGTCCTGGGACAGGGCTCCTACAATGAGCAGTTCTTC
TRBJ2-5,TRBV5-1,12,-,-,CASSVNQETQYF,TGCGCCAGCTCAGTAAACCAAGAGACCCAGTACTTC
TRBJ2-7,TRBV19,15,once,-,CASSISRYLGYEQYF,TGTGCCAGTAGTATAAGCCGGTATCTAGGTTACGAGCAGTACTTC